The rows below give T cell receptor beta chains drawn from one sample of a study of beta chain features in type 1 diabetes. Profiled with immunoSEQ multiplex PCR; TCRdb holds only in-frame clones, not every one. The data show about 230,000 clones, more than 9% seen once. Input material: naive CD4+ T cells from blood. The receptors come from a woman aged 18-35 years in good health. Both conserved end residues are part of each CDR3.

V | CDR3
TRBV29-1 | CSVTKGGSGEAFF
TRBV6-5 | CASSYLQGRSGQPQHF
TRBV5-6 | CASSLVQGVADTQYF
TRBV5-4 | CASRLDDQPQHF
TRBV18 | CASSPLHRAPGELFF
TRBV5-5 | CASSSVSYEQYF
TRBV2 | CASSEQAGANTGELFF
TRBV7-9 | CASSSKSGTDTGELFF
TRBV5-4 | CASSTGQNTGELFF
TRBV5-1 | CASRLGQIQETQYF
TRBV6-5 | CASSNRDRTNEQYF
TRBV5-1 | CASSRDRGETQYF
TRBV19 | CASSTREMAAFF
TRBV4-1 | CASSQEGHYTGELFF
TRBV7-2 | CASSLNGDRAGQPQHF
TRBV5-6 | CATRQASTDTQYF
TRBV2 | CASSVGGLRNEQFF
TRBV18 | CASSPNMGRLQRPQHF
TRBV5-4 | CASSLSQGIAYEQYF
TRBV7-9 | CASSLGQGQPQHF
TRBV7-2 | CASSVGVYEQYF
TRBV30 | CAWSPSWGLAYGETQYF
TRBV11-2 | CASSRTSGGVLAYNEQFF
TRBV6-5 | CASTRSGANVLTF
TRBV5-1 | CASSLWGGAETQYF
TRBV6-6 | CASSHVGRAGKTQYF